This note documents a single T cell receptor beta chain sequence. Germline CDR1 and CDR2: DFQATT and SNEGSKA (reference sequence). This CDR3 has 15 amino acids. With 5 bases clipped from V and 0 bases from J, the junction kept 6 bases outside the gene matches. Diagnosing involved the use of clinical symptoms, serum thyroxine and TRAb, thyroid ultrasound and orbital computed tomography. This record comes from a study of T cells in Graves' hyperthyroidism and ophthalmopathy. RNA transcripts served as the template for amplifying TCR beta CDR3 regions. The HTBI primer set was used in a first-round RT-PCR of the TCR CDR3. TCRdb reprocessed the multiplex PCR reads with MiXCR, giving one entry per CDR3 protein. The sample lists hundreds of thousands of distinct CDR3 sequences; roughly 46% were seen once.

The sequence came from an adult man with Graves' disease, either hyperthyroidism or ophthalmopathy (not recorded which). This chain uses TRBV20-1 with TRBJ2-2; 7 nucleotides agree with TRBD1. Material for sequencing was peripheral blood or thyroid tissue (not recorded which). As DNA, the CDR3 is TGCAGTGCTTTGACAGGGCCCCCGAACACCGGGGAGCTGTTTTTT. Translating it yields CSALTGPPNTGELFF.